The clone carrying this T cell receptor (beta chain) was observed a single time. The data stem from a study of blood T cell repertoires in COVID-19. Study overall: Samples of COVID-19 (acute and convalescent) were obtained from the United States, Italy and Spain. In each case, the material was cDNA or gDNA derived from T cells, B-cell-depleted T cells, or PBMCs.

Per the study methods: Nucleated cell counts were estimated from reference gene primer amplification. Sequencing was performed with immunoSEQ multiplex PCR; in TCRdb, only in-frame clones are kept and a portion is missing. V and J calls and clone size come straight from that table; D and trimming were deduced from the DNA. The sample has around 52,000 clones, roughly nine tenths seen once; the top ten hold roughly 21%. Seattle patients were enrolled while actively infected and followed longitudinally. The source of this sequence is a woman at least 80 years old with COVID-19, enrolled during active disease. The sample was peripheral blood.

The CDR3 protein is CASSYFGQGSNEQFF. CDR3 in DNA: TGTGCCAGCAGTTACTTCGGACAGGGTTCCAATGAGCAGTTCTTC. V and J are TRBV6-5 and TRBJ2-1, with 8 bases identical to TRBD1. The V gene end was trimmed by 1 base and the J gene end by 6 bases; junction bases not matched to a gene: 5. Germline CDR1 MNHEY, CDR2 SVGAGI. The CDR3 is made up of 15 amino acids.